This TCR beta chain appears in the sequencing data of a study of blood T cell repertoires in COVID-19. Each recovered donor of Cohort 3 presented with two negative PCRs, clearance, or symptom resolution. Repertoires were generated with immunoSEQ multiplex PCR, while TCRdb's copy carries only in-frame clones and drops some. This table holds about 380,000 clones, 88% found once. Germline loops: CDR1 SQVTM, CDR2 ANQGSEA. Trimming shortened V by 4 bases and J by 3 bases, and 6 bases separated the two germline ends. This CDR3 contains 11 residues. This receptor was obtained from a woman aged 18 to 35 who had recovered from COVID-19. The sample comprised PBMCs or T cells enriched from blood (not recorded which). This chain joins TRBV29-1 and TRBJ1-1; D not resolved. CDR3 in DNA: TGCAGCGTTGCGGGATACACTGAAGCTTTCTTT. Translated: CSVAGYTEAFF. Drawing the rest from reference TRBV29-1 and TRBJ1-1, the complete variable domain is SAVISQKPSRDICQRGTSLTIQCQVDSQVTMMFWYRQQPGQSLTLIATANQGSEATYESGFVIDKFPISRPNLTFSTLTVSNMSPEDSSIYLCSVAGYTEAFFGQGTRLTVV.